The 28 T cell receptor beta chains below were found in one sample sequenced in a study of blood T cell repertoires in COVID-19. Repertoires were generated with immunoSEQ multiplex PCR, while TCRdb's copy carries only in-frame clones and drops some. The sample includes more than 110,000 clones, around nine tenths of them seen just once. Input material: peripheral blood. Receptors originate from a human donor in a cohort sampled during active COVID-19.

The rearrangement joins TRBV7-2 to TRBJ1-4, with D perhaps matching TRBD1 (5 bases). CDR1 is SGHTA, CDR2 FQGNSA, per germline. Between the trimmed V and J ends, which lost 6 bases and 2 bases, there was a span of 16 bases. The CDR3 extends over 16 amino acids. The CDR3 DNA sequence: TGTGCCAGCAGTTCGGGGGGTGTATGGACTAATGAAAAACTGTTTTTT. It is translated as CASSSGGVWTNEKLFF.

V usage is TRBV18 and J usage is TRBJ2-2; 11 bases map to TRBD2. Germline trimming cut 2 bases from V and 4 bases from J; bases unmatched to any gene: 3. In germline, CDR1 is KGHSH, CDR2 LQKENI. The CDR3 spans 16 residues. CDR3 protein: CASSPTLAGGTGELFF. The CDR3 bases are TGTGCCAGCTCACCAACGCTAGCGGGAGGCACCGGGGAGCTGTTTTTT.

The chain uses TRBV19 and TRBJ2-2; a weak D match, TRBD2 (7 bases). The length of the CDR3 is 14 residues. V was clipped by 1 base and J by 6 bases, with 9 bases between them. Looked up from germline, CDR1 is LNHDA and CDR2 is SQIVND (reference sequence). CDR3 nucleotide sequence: TGTGCCAGTAGTATAGGGGAGGGGGCCGGGGAGCTGTTTTTT. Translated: CASSIGEGAGELFF.

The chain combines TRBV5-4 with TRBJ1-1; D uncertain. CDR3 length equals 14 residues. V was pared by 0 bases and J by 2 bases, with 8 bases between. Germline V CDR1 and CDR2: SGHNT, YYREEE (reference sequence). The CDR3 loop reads CASSLDNRNTEAFF. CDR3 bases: TGTGCCAGCAGCTTGGATAACAGAAACACTGAAGCTTTCTTT.

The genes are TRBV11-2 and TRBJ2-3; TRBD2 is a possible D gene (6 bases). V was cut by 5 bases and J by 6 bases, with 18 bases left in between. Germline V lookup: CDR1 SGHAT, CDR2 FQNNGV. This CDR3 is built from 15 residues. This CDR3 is CASSTRGWGSDTQYF. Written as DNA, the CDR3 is TGTGCCAGCAGCACTCGGGGGTGGGGATCCGATACGCAGTATTTT.

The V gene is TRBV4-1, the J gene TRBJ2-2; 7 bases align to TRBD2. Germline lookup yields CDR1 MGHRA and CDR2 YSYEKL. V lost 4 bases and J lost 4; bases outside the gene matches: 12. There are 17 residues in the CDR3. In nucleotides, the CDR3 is TGCGCCAGCAGCCGACCACTCCCGGGACTACTCACCGGGGAGCTGTTTTTT. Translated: CASSRPLPGLLTGELFF.

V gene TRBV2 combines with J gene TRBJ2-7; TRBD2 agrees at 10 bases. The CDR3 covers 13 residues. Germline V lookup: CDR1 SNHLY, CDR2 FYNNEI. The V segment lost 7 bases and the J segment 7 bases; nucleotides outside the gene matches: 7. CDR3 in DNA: TGTGCCAGCAACGAACCGGGACTAGCGGAGCAGTACTTC. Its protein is CASNEPGLAEQYF.

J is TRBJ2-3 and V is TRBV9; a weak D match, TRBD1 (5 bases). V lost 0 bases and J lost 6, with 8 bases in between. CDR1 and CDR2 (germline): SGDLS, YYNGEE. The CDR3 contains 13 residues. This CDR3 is CASSVGGEDTQYF. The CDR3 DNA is TGTGCCAGCAGCGTAGGGGGCGAGGATACGCAGTATTTT.

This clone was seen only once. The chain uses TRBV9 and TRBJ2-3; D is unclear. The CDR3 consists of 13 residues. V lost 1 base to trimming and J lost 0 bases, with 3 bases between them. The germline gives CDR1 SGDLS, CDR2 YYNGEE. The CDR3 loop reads CASSVTSTDTQYF. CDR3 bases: TGTGCCAGCAGCGTAACTAGCACAGATACGCAGTATTTT.

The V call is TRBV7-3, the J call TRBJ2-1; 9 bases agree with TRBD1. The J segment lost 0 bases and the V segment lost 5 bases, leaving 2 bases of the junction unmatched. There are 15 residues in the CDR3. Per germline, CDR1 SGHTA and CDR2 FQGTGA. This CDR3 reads CASSKGQGSYNEQFF. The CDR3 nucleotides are TGTGCCAGCAGCAAGGGACAGGGCTCCTACAATGAGCAGTTCTTC.

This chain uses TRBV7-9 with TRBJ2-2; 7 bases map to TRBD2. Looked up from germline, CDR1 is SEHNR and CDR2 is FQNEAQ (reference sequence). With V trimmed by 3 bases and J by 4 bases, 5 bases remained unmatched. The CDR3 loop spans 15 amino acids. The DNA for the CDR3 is TGTGCCAGCAGCTTGGGAGGGACCGTCACCGGGGAGCTGTTTTTT. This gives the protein CASSLGGTVTGELFF.

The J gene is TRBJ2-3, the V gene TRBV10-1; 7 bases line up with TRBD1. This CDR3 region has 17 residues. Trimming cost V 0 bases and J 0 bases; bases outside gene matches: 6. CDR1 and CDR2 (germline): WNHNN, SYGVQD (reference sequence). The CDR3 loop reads CASSESTGSPSTDTQYF. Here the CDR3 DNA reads TGCGCCAGCAGTGAGTCGACAGGGAGCCCTAGCACAGATACGCAGTATTTT.

CDR3 sequence reads: CAISEDRVPYEQYF. The CDR3 DNA reads TGTGCCATCAGTGAGGACAGGGTTCCCTACGAGCAGTACTTC. The genes are TRBV10-3 and TRBJ2-7, with 7 bases aligning to TRBD1. Germline-derived CDR1 and CDR2 are ENHRY and SYGVKD. This CDR3 has 14 residues. Trimming took 2 bases from V and 2 from J; bases not matched to a gene: 3.

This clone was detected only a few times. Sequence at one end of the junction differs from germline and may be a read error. The CDR3 coding sequence is TGTGCCAGCAGCCAAGATCCGGACGGCTGGAGGGTCTTC. This sequence encodes CASSQDPDGWRVF. The chain joins TRBV3-1 (or the pseudogene TRBV3-2) to TRBJ1-2; D is unclear. The CDR3 is 13 amino acids. CDR1 is LGHDT, CDR2 YNNKEL, per germline (reference sequence).

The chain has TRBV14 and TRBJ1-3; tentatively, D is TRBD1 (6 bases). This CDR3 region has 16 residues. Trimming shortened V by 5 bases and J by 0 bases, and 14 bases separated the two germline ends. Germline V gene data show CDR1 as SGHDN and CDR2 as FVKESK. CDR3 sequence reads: CASSDPGHISGNTIYF. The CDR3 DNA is TGTGCCAGCAGCGACCCGGGACATATCTCTGGAAACACCATATATTTT.

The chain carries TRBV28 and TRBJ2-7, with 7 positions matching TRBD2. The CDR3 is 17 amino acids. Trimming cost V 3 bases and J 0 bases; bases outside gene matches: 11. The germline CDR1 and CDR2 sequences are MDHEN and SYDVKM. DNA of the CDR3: TGTGCCAGCAGTTTTTCGACTAGCAGCGATCCCTCCTACGAGCAGTACTTC. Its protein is CASSFSTSSDPSYEQYF.

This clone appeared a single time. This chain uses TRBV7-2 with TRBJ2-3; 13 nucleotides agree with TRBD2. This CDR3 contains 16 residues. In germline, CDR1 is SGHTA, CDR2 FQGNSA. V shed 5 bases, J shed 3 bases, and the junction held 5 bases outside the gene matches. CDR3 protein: CASSVGLAGATDTQYF. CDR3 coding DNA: TGTGCCAGCAGCGTCGGACTAGCGGGAGCTACAGATACGCAGTATTTT.

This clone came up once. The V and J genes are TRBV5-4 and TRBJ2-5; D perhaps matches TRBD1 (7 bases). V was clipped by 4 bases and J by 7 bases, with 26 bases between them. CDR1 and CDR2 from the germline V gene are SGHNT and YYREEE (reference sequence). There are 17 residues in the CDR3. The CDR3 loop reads CASSRITGTETRGTQYF. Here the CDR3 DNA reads TGTGCCAGCAGCCGAATCACCGGGACAGAGACGCGGGGGACCCAGTACTTC.

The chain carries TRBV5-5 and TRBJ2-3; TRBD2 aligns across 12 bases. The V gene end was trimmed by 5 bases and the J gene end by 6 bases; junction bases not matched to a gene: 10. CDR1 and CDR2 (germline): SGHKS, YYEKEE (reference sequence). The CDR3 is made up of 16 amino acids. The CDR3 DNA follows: TGTGCCAGCAGTTCACGCACTAGCGGGGGGTCCGATACGCAGTATTTT. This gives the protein CASSSRTSGGSDTQYF.

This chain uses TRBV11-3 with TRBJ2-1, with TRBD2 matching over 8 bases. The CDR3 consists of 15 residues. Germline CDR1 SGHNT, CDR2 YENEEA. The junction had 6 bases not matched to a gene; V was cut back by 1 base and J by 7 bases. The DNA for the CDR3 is TGTGCCAGCAGCTTAGGGATTCCTAGCGGGAATGAGCAGTTCTTC. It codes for CASSLGIPSGNEQFF.

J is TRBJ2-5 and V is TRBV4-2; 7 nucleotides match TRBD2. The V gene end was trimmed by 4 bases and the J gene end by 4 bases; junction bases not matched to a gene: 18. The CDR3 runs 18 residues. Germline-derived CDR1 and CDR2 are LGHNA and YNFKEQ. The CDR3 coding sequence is TGTGCCAGCAGCCCCGCCCTCGTCCAGGCGGGAGCTGCAGAGACCCAGTACTTC. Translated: CASSPALVQAGAAETQYF.

This CDR3 reads CAISITGQGSGGYTF. CDR3 DNA sequence: TGTGCCATCAGCATAACGGGACAGGGGAGTGGTGGCTACACCTTC. V gene TRBV10-3 combines with J gene TRBJ1-2; 10 bases line up with TRBD1. The CDR3 runs to 15 residues. Trimming removed 6 bases from V and 7 bases from J; junction bases left unmatched: 11. Germline CDR1 and CDR2: ENHRY and SYGVKD.

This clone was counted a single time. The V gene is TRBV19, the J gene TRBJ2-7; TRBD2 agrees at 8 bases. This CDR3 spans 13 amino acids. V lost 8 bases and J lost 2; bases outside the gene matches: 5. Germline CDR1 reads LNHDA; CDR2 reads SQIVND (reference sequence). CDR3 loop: CASRDGGAYEQYF. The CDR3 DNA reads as TGTGCCAGTCGGGACGGGGGGGCCTACGAGCAGTACTTC.

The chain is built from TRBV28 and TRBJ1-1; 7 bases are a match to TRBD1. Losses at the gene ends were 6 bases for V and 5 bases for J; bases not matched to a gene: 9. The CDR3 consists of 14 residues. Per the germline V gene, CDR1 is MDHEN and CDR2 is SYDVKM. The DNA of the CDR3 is TGTGCCAGCAGACCTGTACAGGGGTGGACTGAAGCTTTCTTT. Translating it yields CASRPVQGWTEAFF.

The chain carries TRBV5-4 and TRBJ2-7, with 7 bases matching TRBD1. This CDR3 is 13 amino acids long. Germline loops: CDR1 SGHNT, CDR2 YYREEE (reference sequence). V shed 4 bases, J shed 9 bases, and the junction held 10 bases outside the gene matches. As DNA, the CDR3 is TGTGCCAGCAGCCCGGACAGGTCCATCGGGCAGTACTTC. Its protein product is CASSPDRSIGQYF. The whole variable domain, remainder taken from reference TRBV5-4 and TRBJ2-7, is ETGVTQSPTHLIKTRGQQVTLRCSSQSGHNTVSWYQQALGQGPQFIFQYYREEENGRGNFPPRFSGLQFPNYSSELNVNALELDDSALYLCASSPDRSIGQYFGPGTRLTVT.

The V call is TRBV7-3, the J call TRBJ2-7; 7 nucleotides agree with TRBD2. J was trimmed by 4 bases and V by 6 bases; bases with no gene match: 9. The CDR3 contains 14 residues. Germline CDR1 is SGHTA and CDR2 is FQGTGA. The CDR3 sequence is CASRSNGRTYEQYF. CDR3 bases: TGTGCCAGCAGGTCTAACGGGAGGACTTACGAGCAGTACTTC. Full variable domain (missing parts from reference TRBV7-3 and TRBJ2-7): GAGVSQTPSNKVTEKGKYVELRCDPISGHTALYWYRQSLGQGPEFLIYFQGTGAADDSGLPNDRFFAVRPEGSVSTLKIQRTERGDSAVYLCASRSNGRTYEQYFGPGTRLTVT.

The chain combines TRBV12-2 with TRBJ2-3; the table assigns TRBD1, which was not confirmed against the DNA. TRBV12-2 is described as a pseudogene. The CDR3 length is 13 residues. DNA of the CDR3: TGTGCAAGTCGTGTGGGCCGCACAGATACGCAGTATTTT. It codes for CASRVGRTDTQYF.

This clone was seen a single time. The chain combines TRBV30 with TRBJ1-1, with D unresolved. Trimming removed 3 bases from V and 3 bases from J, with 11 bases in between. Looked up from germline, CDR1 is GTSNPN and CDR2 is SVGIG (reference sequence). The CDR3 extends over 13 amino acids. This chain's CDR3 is CAWRLRRHTEAFF. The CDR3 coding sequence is TGTGCCTGGAGACTCAGGCGACACACTGAAGCTTTCTTT.